The 7 T cell receptor beta chains below come from one sample, sequenced in a study of T cell responses to AZD1222 COVID-19 vaccine. The repertoire was sequenced with immunoSEQ multiplex PCR; TCRdb's copy has only in-frame clones and lacks some. The table lists around 130,000 clones, approximately 90% of them singletons, with 9.5% in the top ten. Source: peripheral blood, taken 28 days after the second AZD1222 dose. The source is an adult who received the AZD1222 COVID-19 vaccine.

This clone was seen more than once but under ten times. This sample includes further DNA sequences coding for the same CDR3. The chain is built from TRBV19 and TRBJ2-1; 8 bases match TRBD2. The CDR3 has 14 amino acids. The V segment lost 6 bases and the J segment 4 bases; nucleotides outside the gene matches: 5. The V gene's germline CDR1 is LNHDA and CDR2 SQIVND (reference sequence). CDR3 loop: CASSPGTRYNEQFF. The DNA for the CDR3 is TGTGCCAGTAGCCCCGGGACTAGATACAATGAGCAGTTCTTC.

This CDR3 is CASSRQGDTQYF. CDR3 nucleotide sequence: TGTGCCAGCAGCCGACAGGGGGATACGCAGTATTTT. The V gene is TRBV6-2 or TRBV6-3, the J gene TRBJ2-3; 8 positions match TRBD1. After removal of 6 bases from V and 6 bases from J, the junction contained 2 bases not matched to a gene. Germline V gene sequence: CDR1 MNHEY, CDR2 SVGEGT. The CDR3 loop spans 12 amino acids.

This chain links TRBV6-2 or TRBV6-3 with TRBJ1-1; D is perhaps TRBD1 (5 bases). Trimming removed 5 bases at V and 0 bases at J, with 7 bases between. The CDR3 spans 13 residues. CDR1 and CDR2 from the germline V gene are MNHEY and SVGEGT. CDR3 DNA sequence: TGTGCCAGCAGTGGGACGGTGAACACTGAAGCTTTCTTT. Translating gives CASSGTVNTEAFF.

The V gene is TRBV4-1, the J gene TRBJ1-5, with D uncertain. The CDR3 runs 15 residues. Trimming removed 0 bases from V and 8 bases from J, with 14 bases in between. CDR1 is MGHRA, CDR2 YSYEKL, per germline. CDR3 loop: CASSQDQRHGEPQHF. The CDR3 nucleotides are TGCGCCAGCAGCCAAGATCAAAGACACGGGGAGCCCCAGCATTTT.

This clone was seen only once. The V gene is TRBV5-6, the J gene TRBJ1-3; no clear D. CDR1 is SGHDT and CDR2 is YYEEEE in the germline V gene. This CDR3 is 14 amino acids long. Trimming shortened V by 2 bases and J by 0 bases, and 6 bases separated the two germline ends. The CDR3 bases are TGTGCCAGCAGCTTTATTCTCTCTGGAAACACCATATATTTT. Its translation is CASSFILSGNTIYF. The complete variable domain, with remaining parts taken from reference TRBV5-6 and TRBJ1-3, reads DAGVTQSPTHLIKTRGQQVTLRCSPKSGHDTVSWYQQALGQGPQFIFQYYEEEERQRGNFPDRFSGHQFPNYSSELNVNALLLGDSALYLCASSFILSGNTIYFGEGSWLTVV.

The table lists this clone with a count of one. V is TRBV21-1 and J is TRBJ1-2. TRBV21-1 is classified as a pseudogene. This CDR3 is 14 amino acids long. DNA for the CDR3: TGTGCCAGCAGCAAAGGTTCGGCTGTCTATGGCTACACCTTC. This encodes CASSKGSAVYGYTF.

The V gene is TRBV5-4, the J gene TRBJ2-7; D may match TRBD1 or TRBD2 (6 bases each). CDR3 length: 14 residues. Trimming took off 0 bases at V and 7 bases at J, with 14 bases between the two ends. Germline CDR1 and CDR2: SGHNT and YYREEE (reference sequence). The CDR3 loop reads CASSLESGAKEQYF. The CDR3 region has the DNA TGTGCCAGCAGCTTGGAATCGGGGGCAAAAGAGCAGTACTTC.